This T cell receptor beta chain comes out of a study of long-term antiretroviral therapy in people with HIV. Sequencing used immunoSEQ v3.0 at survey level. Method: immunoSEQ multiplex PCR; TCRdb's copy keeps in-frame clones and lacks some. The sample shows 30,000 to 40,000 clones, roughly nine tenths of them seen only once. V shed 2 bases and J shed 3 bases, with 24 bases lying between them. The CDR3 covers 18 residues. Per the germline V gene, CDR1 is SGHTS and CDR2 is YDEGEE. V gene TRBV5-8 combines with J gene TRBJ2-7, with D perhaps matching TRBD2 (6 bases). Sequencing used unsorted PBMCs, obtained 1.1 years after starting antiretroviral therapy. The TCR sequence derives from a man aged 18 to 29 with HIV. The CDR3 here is CASSFYFRDSGLHYEQYF. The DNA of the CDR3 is TGTGCCAGCAGCTTCTACTTCCGGGACTCGGGGCTTCACTACGAGCAGTACTTC.